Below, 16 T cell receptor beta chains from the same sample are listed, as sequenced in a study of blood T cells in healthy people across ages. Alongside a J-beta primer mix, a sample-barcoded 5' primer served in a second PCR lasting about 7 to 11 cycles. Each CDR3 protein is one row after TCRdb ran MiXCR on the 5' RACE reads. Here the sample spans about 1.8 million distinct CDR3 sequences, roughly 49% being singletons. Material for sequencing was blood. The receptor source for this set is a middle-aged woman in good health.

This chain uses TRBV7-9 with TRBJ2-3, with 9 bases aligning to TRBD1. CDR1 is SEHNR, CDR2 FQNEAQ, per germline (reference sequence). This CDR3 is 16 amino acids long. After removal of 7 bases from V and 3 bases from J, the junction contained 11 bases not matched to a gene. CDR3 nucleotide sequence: TGTGCCAGCACCCCCTCTACAGGGGGCAGGACAGATACGCAGTATTTT. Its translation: CASTPSTGGRTDTQYF.

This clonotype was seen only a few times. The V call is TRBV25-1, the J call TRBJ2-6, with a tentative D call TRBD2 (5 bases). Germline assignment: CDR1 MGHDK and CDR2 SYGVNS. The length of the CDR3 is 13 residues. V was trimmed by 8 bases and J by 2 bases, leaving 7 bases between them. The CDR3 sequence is CASGLAGANVLTF. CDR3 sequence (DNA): TGTGCCAGCGGACTTGCTGGGGCCAACGTCCTGACTTTC.

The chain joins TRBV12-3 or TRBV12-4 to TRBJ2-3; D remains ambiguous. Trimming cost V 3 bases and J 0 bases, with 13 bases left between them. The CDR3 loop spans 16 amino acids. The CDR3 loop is CASSFLGSRSTDTQYF. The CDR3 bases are TGTGCCAGCAGTTTCTTGGGCTCTCGGAGCACAGATACGCAGTATTTT.

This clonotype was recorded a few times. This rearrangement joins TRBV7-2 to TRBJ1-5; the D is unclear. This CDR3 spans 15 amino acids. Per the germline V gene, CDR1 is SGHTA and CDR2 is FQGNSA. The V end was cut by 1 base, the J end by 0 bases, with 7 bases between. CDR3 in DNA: TGTGCCAGCAGCTTAGTGTCAGATAGCAATCAGCCCCAGCATTTT. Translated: CASSLVSDSNQPQHF.

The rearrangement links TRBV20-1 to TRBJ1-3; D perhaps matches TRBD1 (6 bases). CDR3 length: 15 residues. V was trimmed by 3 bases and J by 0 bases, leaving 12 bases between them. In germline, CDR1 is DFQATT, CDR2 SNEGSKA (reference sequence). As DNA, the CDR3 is TGCAGTGCTAGTCAGGGGCGGTCCTCTGGAAACACCATATATTTT. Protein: CSASQGRSSGNTIYF.

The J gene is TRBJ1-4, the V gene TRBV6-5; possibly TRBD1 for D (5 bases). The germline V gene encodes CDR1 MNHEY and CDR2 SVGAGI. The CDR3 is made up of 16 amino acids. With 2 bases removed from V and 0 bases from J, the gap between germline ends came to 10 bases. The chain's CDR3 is CASSYLGGPTNEKLFF. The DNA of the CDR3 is TGTGCCAGCAGTTACCTCGGGGGACCAACTAATGAAAAACTGTTTTTT.

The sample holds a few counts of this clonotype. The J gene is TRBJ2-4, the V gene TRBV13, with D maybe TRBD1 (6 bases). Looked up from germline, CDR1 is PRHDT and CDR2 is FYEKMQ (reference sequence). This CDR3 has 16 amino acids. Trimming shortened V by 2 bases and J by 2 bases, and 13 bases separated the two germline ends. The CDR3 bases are TGTGCCAGCAGCTTACGCACGACAGGATCCAAAAACATTCAGTACTTC. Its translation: CASSLRTTGSKNIQYF.

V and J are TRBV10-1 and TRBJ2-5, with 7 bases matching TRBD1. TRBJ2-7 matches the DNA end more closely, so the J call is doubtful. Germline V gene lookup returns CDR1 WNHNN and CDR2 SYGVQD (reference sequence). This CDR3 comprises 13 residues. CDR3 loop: CASSVSRTGEQYF. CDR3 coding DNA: TGCGCCAGCAGTGTAAGTCGGACAGGCGAGCAGTACTTC.

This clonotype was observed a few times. This chain's CDR3 is CASGAGGSVGETQYF. The CDR3 DNA sequence: TGTGCCAGTGGTGCAGGGGGGTCGGTCGGGGAGACCCAGTACTTC. V and J are TRBV19 and TRBJ2-5, with TRBD1 as a possible D gene (7 bases). CDR1 and CDR2 (germline): LNHDA, SQIVND (reference sequence). V was trimmed by 8 bases and J by 5 bases, leaving 21 bases between them. The CDR3 consists of 15 residues.

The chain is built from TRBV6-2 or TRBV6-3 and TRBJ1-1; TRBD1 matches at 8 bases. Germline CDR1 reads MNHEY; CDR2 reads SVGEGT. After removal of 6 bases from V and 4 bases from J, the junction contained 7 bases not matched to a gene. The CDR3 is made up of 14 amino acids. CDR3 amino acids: CASRVTGESTEAFF. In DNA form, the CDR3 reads TGTGCCAGCAGAGTGACAGGGGAGAGCACTGAAGCTTTCTTT.

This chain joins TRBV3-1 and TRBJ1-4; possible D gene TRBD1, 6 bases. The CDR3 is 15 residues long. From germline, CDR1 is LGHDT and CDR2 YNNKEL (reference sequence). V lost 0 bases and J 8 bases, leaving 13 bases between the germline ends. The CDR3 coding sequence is TGTGCCAGCAGCCAAGATGGGGGGGCGCCGGAAAAACTGTTTTTT. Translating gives CASSQDGGAPEKLFF.

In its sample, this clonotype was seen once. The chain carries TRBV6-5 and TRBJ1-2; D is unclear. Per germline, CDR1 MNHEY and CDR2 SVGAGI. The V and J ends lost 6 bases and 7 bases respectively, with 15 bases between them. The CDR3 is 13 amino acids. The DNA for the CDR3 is TGTGCCAGCAGCCCAGCAGTTTCGGGTGGCTACACCTTC. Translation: CASSPAVSGGYTF.

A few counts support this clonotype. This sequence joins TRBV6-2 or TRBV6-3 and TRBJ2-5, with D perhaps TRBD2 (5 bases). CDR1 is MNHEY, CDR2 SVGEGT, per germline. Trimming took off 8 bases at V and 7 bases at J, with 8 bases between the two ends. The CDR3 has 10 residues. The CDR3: CASGLWTQYF. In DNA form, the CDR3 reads TGTGCCAGCGGACTGTGGACCCAGTACTTC.

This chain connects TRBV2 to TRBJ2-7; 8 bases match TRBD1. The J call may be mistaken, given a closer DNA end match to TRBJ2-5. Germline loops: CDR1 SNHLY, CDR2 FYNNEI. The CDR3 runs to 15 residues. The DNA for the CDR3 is TGTGCCAGCAGCGCAGGCAGGGGGCGCGAAGAGACCCAGTACTTC. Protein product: CASSAGRGREETQYF.

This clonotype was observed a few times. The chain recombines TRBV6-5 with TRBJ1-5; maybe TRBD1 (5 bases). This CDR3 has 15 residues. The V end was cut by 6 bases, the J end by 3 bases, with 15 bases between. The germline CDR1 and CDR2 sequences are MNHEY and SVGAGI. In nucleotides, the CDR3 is TGTGCCAGCAGCCCCGCGGGAGGGGACAATCAGCCCCAGCATTTT. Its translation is CASSPAGGDNQPQHF.

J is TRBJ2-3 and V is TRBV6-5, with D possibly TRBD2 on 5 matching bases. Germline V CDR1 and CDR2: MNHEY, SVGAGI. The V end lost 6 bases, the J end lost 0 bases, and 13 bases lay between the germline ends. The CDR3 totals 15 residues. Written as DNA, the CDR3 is TGTGCCAGCAGCCACACTCGGACTAGCACAGATACGCAGTATTTT. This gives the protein CASSHTRTSTDTQYF.